A single sample is the source of the 20 T cell receptor beta chains below, sequenced in a study of vaccination effects on CD4 cells after COVID-19. Their antigens are not known. Antigen-specific CD4+ T cell clonotypes were called by their expansion after viral peptide-pool culture in ViraFEST. Cultured cells yielded isolated CD4+ T cells after approximately nine days. The person was diagnosed with PCR-confirmed SARS-CoV-2 infection between March and December 2020. Sequencing used immunoSEQ multiplex PCR; TCRdb keeps in-frame clones, though not all of them. The sample has 30,000 to 45,000 clones; about 78% are singletons. This sample comprised CD4+ T cells from PBMCs cultured with HCoV-NL63 spike peptides, obtained before COVID-19 vaccination. These receptors came from a human donor who had a prior SARS-CoV-2 infection.

The chain is built from TRBV4-2 and TRBJ2-7; D is ambiguous. Germline V gene lookup returns CDR1 LGHNA and CDR2 YNFKEQ. The CDR3 totals 16 residues. Trimming took off 4 bases at V and 0 bases at J, with 16 bases between the two ends. In DNA form, the CDR3 reads TGTGCCAGCAGCCCCCGGTACAAGGGTAGCTCCTACGAGCAGTACTTC. Translated: CASSPRYKGSSYEQYF.

CDR3 region: CASSTPTGNEKLFF. The CDR3 bases are TGTGCCAGTAGTACGCCGACAGGAAATGAAAAACTGTTTTTT. The V and J genes are TRBV19 and TRBJ1-4; TRBD1 might be the D (6 bases). The V gene's germline CDR1 is LNHDA and CDR2 SQIVND (reference sequence). The V gene lost 4 bases and the J gene lost 5 bases, with 11 bases spanning the gap. This CDR3 is built from 14 residues.

The chain is built from TRBV5-1 and TRBJ2-1; a weak D match, TRBD2 (7 bases). The CDR3 extends over 17 amino acids. Trimming shortened V by 4 bases and J by 1 base, and 18 bases separated the two germline ends. CDR1 is SGHRS and CDR2 is YFSETQ in the germline V gene. The CDR3 loop reads CASSRGAARASYNEQFF. CDR3 nucleotides: TGCGCCAGCAGCCGGGGGGCCGCCAGGGCTTCCTACAATGAGCAGTTCTTC.

The V gene is TRBV7-2, the J gene TRBJ2-1; 7 bases are shared with TRBD1. CDR3 size: 18 residues. After removal of 0 bases from V and 0 bases from J, the junction contained 8 bases not matched to a gene. The germline CDR1 and CDR2 sequences are SGHTA and FQGNSA. In nucleotides, the CDR3 is TGTGCCAGCAGCTTAGCGAGGGACAGATGGGGCTCCTACAATGAGCAGTTCTTC. It translates to CASSLARDRWGSYNEQFF.

The CDR3 loop reads CSASSSGGAFSVETQYF. The CDR3 DNA follows: TGCAGTGCTAGTAGCAGCGGGGGGGCGTTTTCAGTAGAGACCCAGTACTTC. This chain joins TRBV20-1 and TRBJ2-5, with 10 bases matching TRBD2. Germline values: CDR1 DFQATT, CDR2 SNEGSKA (reference sequence). Unmatched junction bases numbered 14, after V lost 3 bases and J lost 4 bases. The CDR3 totals 17 residues.

The chain employs TRBV7-9 and TRBJ2-1; 11 bases are a match to TRBD2. Germline V gives CDR1 SEHNR, CDR2 FQNEAQ (reference sequence). V was pared by 5 bases and J by 3 bases, with 9 bases of the junction left unmatched. The CDR3 sequence is 17 residues long. CDR3 DNA sequence: TGTGCCAGCAGCCCGCTTACCGGACTAGCGGGCTACAATGAGCAGTTCTTC. Translated, it gives CASSPLTGLAGYNEQFF.

The chain joins TRBV27 to TRBJ2-3; 10 bases agree with TRBD1. This CDR3 is built from 14 residues. Germline V gives CDR1 MNHEY, CDR2 SMNVEV (reference sequence). V lost 2 bases, J lost 6 bases, and 2 bases stayed unmatched. CDR3 sequence (DNA): TGTGCCAGCAGTTTAGGACAGGGGGGGGATACGCAGTATTTT. Translated: CASSLGQGGDTQYF.

This chain uses TRBV18 with TRBJ1-2; TRBD1 agrees at 8 bases. CDR1 and CDR2 (germline): KGHSH, LQKENI. J gave up 8 bases and V 4 bases, and 9 bases lay outside the gene matches. CDR3 length equals 14 residues. CDR3 sequence: CASSLQDRVEGYTF. The CDR3 region has the DNA TGTGCCAGCTCACTACAGGACAGGGTAGAAGGCTACACCTTC.

This clone turned up a few times. The chain couples TRBV7-2 to TRBJ2-2; 8 bases map to TRBD2. With V trimmed by 5 bases and J by 7 bases, 6 bases remained unmatched. Germline assignment: CDR1 SGHTA and CDR2 FQGNSA. CDR3 length: 14 residues. Written as DNA, the CDR3 is TGTGCCAGCAGCCCGACTAGCGCTAACGGGGAGCTGTTTTTT. This translates into CASSPTSANGELFF. Combining the CDR3 with reference TRBV7-2 and TRBJ2-2 gives the whole variable domain GAGVSQSPSNKVTEKGKDVELRCDPISGHTALYWYRQSLGQGLEFLIYFQGNSAPDKSGLPSDRFSAERTGGSVSTLTIQRTQQEDSAVYLCASSPTSANGELFFGEGSRLTVL.

By proportion, this clone is large. J is TRBJ2-5 and V is TRBV2; TRBD1 matches 7 bases. The V gene's germline CDR1 is SNHLY and CDR2 FYNNEI. The CDR3 length is 13 residues. Unmatched junction bases numbered 4, after V lost 7 bases and J lost 2 bases. The CDR3 nucleotides read TGTGCCAGCAACAGGGGTCTGCAAGAGACCCAGTACTTC. It encodes CASNRGLQETQYF.

This clone was recorded once. The gene calls are TRBV5-5 and TRBJ2-1, with no clear D. The CDR3 covers 15 residues. Germline V gives CDR1 SGHKS, CDR2 YYEKEE (reference sequence). V lost 4 bases and J lost 3, with 14 bases in between. CDR3 region: CASSLTYSNYNEQFF. The CDR3 region has the DNA TGTGCCAGCAGCCTGACATATTCGAACTACAATGAGCAGTTCTTC. Together with reference TRBV5-5 and TRBJ2-1, the CDR3 gives the full variable domain: DAGVTQSPTHLIKTRGQQVTLRCSPISGHKSVSWYQQVLGQGPQFIFQYYEKEERGRGNFPDRFSARQFPNYSSELNVNALLLGDSALYLCASSLTYSNYNEQFFGPGTRLTVL.

The rearrangement uses TRBV6-5 and TRBJ1-4; D is unresolved. Germline CDR1 reads MNHEY; CDR2 reads SVGAGI. The CDR3 is 14 residues long. V was trimmed by 6 bases and J by 8 bases, leaving 16 bases between them. As DNA, the CDR3 is TGTGCCAGCAGGGTCCAATTGGTTGACGAAAAACTGTTTTTT. Encoded protein: CASRVQLVDEKLFF.

The chain couples TRBV6-5 to TRBJ1-6; 8 bases match TRBD1. The germline gives CDR1 MNHEY, CDR2 SVGAGI. V lost 2 bases, J lost 9 bases, and 0 bases stayed unmatched. The CDR3 sequence is 13 residues long. The CDR3 spells CASSYGQGSPLHF. Written as DNA, the CDR3 is TGTGCCAGCAGTTACGGACAGGGTTCACCCCTCCACTTT.

This chain connects TRBV11-3 to TRBJ2-1; 10 nucleotides match TRBD1. Germline assignment: CDR1 SGHNT and CDR2 YENEEA. V was pared by 0 bases and J by 5 bases, with 4 bases of the junction left unmatched. The CDR3 contains 16 residues. The CDR3: CASSLEGTGVNNEQFF. In nucleotides, the CDR3 is TGTGCCAGCAGCTTAGAAGGGACAGGGGTGAACAATGAGCAGTTCTTC.

This rearrangement joins TRBV6-5 to TRBJ2-2; TRBD1 matches 9 bases. Looked up from germline, CDR1 is MNHEY and CDR2 is SVGAGI. The CDR3 length is 16 residues. V was pared by 4 bases and J by 6 bases, with 9 bases of the junction left unmatched. CDR3 nucleotide sequence: TGTGCCAGCAGTTTTACGCCGGGACAGGGATCCGGGGAGCTGTTTTTT. Its protein is CASSFTPGQGSGELFF.

The chain couples TRBV30 to TRBJ1-1; 7 positions match TRBD1. This CDR3 contains 15 residues. Trimming took 0 bases from V and 7 from J; bases not matched to a gene: 11. Germline V gene lookup returns CDR1 GTSNPN and CDR2 SVGIG (reference sequence). CDR3 bases: TGTGCCTGGAGTGTACTAGACAGGGACTACGGTGAAGCTTTCTTT. Protein sequence: CAWSVLDRDYGEAFF. Complete variable domain (other parts from reference TRBV30 and TRBJ1-1): SQTIHQWPATLVQPVGSPLSLECTVEGTSNPNLYWYRQAAGRGLQLLFYSVGIGQISSEVPQNLSASRPQDRQFILSSKKLLLSDSGFYLCAWSVLDRDYGEAFFGQGTRLTVV.

CDR3 in DNA: TGTGCCAGCAGCACTCAGGACCTCCAGAGCACAGATACGCAGTATTTT. Translation gives CASSTQDLQSTDTQYF. The chain combines TRBV9 with TRBJ2-3; D gene unclear. The CDR3 covers 16 residues. Looked up from germline, CDR1 is SGDLS and CDR2 is YYNGEE. V lost 4 bases to trimming and J lost 0 bases, with 15 bases between them.

The chain links TRBV19 to TRBJ2-5; D perhaps matches TRBD2 (5 bases). CDR1 is LNHDA, CDR2 SQIVND, per germline (reference sequence). This CDR3 is 15 amino acids long. With 1 base removed from V and 5 bases from J, the gap between germline ends came to 14 bases. CDR3 sequence: CASSIAWSGVETQYF. The CDR3 DNA reads TGTGCCAGTAGTATAGCATGGTCCGGGGTTGAGACCCAGTACTTC.

The rearrangement links TRBV5-5 to TRBJ2-2, with D possibly TRBD1 on 5 matching bases. Germline V lookup: CDR1 SGHKS, CDR2 YYEKEE (reference sequence). V was pared by 0 bases and J by 4 bases, with 7 bases between. The CDR3 has 14 amino acids. The DNA of the CDR3 is TGTGCCAGCAGCTTGGAGGGGCTCACCGGGGAGCTGTTTTTT. Protein product: CASSLEGLTGELFF.

This chain links TRBV10-3 with TRBJ2-1; D perhaps matches TRBD2 (6 bases). The CDR3 is 16 amino acids. Germline CDR1 reads ENHRY; CDR2 reads SYGVKD. The V end was cut by 2 bases, the J end by 6 bases, with 17 bases between. DNA for the CDR3: TGTGCCATCAGTGAGCCTGCGGGGCCTGCCCCCAATGAGCAGTTCTTC. This encodes CAISEPAGPAPNEQFF.